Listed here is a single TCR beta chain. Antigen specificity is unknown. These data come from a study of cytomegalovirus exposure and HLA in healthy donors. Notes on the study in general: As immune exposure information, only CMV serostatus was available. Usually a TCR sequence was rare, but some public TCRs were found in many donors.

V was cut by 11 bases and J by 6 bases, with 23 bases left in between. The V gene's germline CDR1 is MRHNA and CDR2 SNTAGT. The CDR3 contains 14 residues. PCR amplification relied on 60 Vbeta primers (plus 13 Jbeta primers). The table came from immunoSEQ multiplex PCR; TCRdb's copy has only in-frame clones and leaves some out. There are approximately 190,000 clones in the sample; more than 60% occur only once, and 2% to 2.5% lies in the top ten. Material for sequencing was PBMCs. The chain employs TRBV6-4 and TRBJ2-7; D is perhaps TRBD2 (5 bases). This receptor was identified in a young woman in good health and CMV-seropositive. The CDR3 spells CALDGGRQYPEQYF. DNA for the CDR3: TGTGCCCTCGATGGAGGACGGCAGTACCCCGAGCAGTACTTC.